These 3 T cell receptor beta chains were sequenced from one sample in a study of T cells in Graves' hyperthyroidism and ophthalmopathy (dated by TCRdb to about 2019). To prepare the library, multiplex PCR was applied. Sequenced using an Illumina HiSeq 2000. The TCR beta CDR3 regions were amplified from the RNA transcripts. The TCR CDR3 was subjected to a first round of RT-PCR using the HTBI primer set and the Qiagen OneStep RT-PCR kit. TCRdb ran its own pipeline on the public reads, namely fastp trimming at Q25 and MiXCR clone calling, and kept in-frame beta chains. When rows share a CDR3 protein, they turn into one entry using the most common DNA and genes. This sample is represented by roughly 570,000 distinct CDR3 sequences; just over 45% of them were singletons. The biggest ten clones account for about 7.8% of the sample. Sequencing was carried out using peripheral blood or thyroid tissue (not recorded which). All receptors come from a woman between 18 and 29 years old with Graves' hyperthyroidism.

This clonotype was seen a few times. This chain uses TRBV12-5 with TRBJ2-5; 13 bases fit TRBD2. Trimming at V came to 7 bases and at J to 3 bases, leaving 5 bases not matched to a gene. CDR3 length equals 15 residues. Germline values: CDR1 LGHNT, CDR2 FRNRAP. CDR3 sequence: CASARTSGREETQYF. The DNA for the CDR3 is TGTGCTAGTGCCCGGACTAGCGGGAGAGAAGAGACCCAGTACTTC.

This sequence joins TRBV20-1 and TRBJ2-3; 10 bases map to TRBD2. This CDR3 comprises 14 residues. With 3 bases clipped from V and 2 bases from J, the junction kept 2 bases outside the gene matches. The germline V gene encodes CDR1 DFQATT and CDR2 SNEGSKA (reference sequence). The CDR3, as DNA: TGCAGTGCTAGGGGACTAGCGTACACAGATACGCAGTATTTT. Its translation is CSARGLAYTDTQYF.

This rearrangement joins TRBV5-5 to TRBJ2-6; 8 bases are a match to TRBD1. The CDR3 contains 14 residues. The germline CDR1 and CDR2 sequences are SGHKS and YYEKEE (reference sequence). J was trimmed by 3 bases and V by 5 bases; bases with no gene match: 1. CDR3 sequence (DNA): TGTGCCAGCAGAGACAGGGGTGGGGCCAACGTCCTGACTTTC. Translated, it gives CASRDRGGANVLTF. Combining the CDR3 with reference TRBV5-5 and TRBJ2-6 gives the whole variable domain DAGVTQSPTHLIKTRGQQVTLRCSPISGHKSVSWYQQVLGQGPQFIFQYYEKEERGRGNFPDRFSARQFPNYSSELNVNALLLGDSALYLCASRDRGGANVLTFGAGSRLTVL.